The 19 T cell receptor beta chains given below trace back to one sample, sequenced in a study of blood T cell repertoires in COVID-19 (dated by TCRdb to 2020 to 2022). To prepare the library, the immunoSEQ multiplex PCR assay was applied. What TCRdb holds here is the immuneACCESS table cut down to in-frame rearrangements. Part of the clones is not present; checked against another copy, under half of the missing clones reflect an unresolved V gene, and the others are unexplained. This sample holds approximately 200,000 clones; around 80% were observed only once. About 12% of the sample comes from the top ten. Sequences were obtained from peripheral blood. The receptors come from a woman older than 75 with COVID-19, enrolled during active disease.

This sequence joins TRBV11-2 and TRBJ1-3; no clear D. V shed 2 bases and J shed 4 bases, with 6 bases lying between them. CDR3 size: 13 residues. From germline, CDR1 is SGHAT and CDR2 FQNNGV. The CDR3 DNA sequence: TGTGCCAGCAGCTTAACTATCGGAAACACCATATATTTT. This translates into CASSLTIGNTIYF.

This clone appeared a single time. CDR3: CASSQDPPRPYEAFF. CDR3 coding DNA: TGTGCCAGCAGCCAAGATCCCCCCAGGCCTTATGAAGCTTTCTTT. This chain uses TRBV4-2 with TRBJ1-1, with unresolved D. V was cut by 0 bases and J by 7 bases, with 15 bases left in between. This CDR3 is 15 amino acids long. Germline V gene sequence: CDR1 LGHNA, CDR2 YNFKEQ.

This clone appeared once. CDR3 DNA sequence: TGTGCCAGCAGTTACTCGGCAAGCGGAAATTCACCCCTCCACTTT. It translates to CASSYSASGNSPLHF. The chain employs TRBV6-5 and TRBJ1-6; D not certain. Trimming removed 0 bases at V and 7 bases at J, with 10 bases between. The CDR3 spans 15 residues. Germline CDR1 MNHEY, CDR2 SVGAGI.

In its sample, this clone was seen a few times. CDR3 sequence: CASSLGQGHEQYF. CDR3 DNA sequence: TGTGCCAGCAGCTTAGGACAGGGACACGAGCAGTACTTC. The V call is TRBV5-4, the J call TRBJ2-7, with 8 nucleotides matching TRBD1. The CDR3 is 13 residues long. V lost 2 bases to trimming and J lost 5 bases; unmatched junction nucleotides: 3. Germline V CDR1 and CDR2: SGHNT, YYREEE (reference sequence). Variable domain in full (rest from reference TRBV5-4 and TRBJ2-7): ETGVTQSPTHLIKTRGQQVTLRCSSQSGHNTVSWYQQALGQGPQFIFQYYREEENGRGNFPPRFSGLQFPNYSSELNVNALELDDSALYLCASSLGQGHEQYFGPGTRLTVT.

The chain employs TRBV6-5 and TRBJ1-1; TRBD1 agrees at 9 bases. Trimming took 5 bases from V and 6 from J; bases not matched to a gene: 7. This CDR3 region has 14 residues. Per germline, CDR1 MNHEY and CDR2 SVGAGI. The CDR3 DNA sequence: TGTGCCAGCAGTCAAAAACGGGACAGGGCTGAAGCTTTCTTT. The encoded protein is CASSQKRDRAEAFF.

The chain employs TRBV12-5 and TRBJ2-3; D might be TRBD2 (6 bases). The V end was cut by 5 bases, the J end by 8 bases, with 14 bases between. CDR1 is LGHNT and CDR2 is FRNRAP in the germline V gene. The CDR3 loop spans 13 amino acids. The CDR3 region has the DNA TGTGCTAGTGGTCGTGGGACTGGACTTACGCAGTATTTT. It is translated as CASGRGTGLTQYF.

This clone occurred a few times. The rearrangement uses TRBV19 and TRBJ2-7, with 10 bases that match TRBD2. V shed 9 bases, J shed 6 bases, and the junction held 5 bases outside the gene matches. The CDR3 is 12 residues long. Germline V gene sequence: CDR1 LNHDA, CDR2 SQIVND (reference sequence). DNA of the CDR3: TGTGCCAGCTCCTGGACTAGCGGCGAGCAGTACTTC. Its translation: CASSWTSGEQYF. Full variable domain (missing parts from reference TRBV19 and TRBJ2-7): DGGITQSPKYLFRKEGQNVTLSCEQNLNHDAMYWYRQDPGQGLRLIYYSQIVNDFQKGDIAEGYSVSREKKESFPLTVTSAQKNPTAFYLCASSWTSGEQYFGPGTRLTVT.

The rearrangement joins TRBV18 to TRBJ2-1, with 10 bases identical to TRBD2. After removal of 1 base from V and 8 bases from J, the junction contained 5 bases not matched to a gene. The CDR3 has 15 residues. Germline V lookup: CDR1 KGHSH, CDR2 LQKENI. For the CDR3, the DNA is TGTGCCAGCTCACCACTAGCGGGGGGTGCTTATGAGCAGTTCTTC. Amino acid sequence: CASSPLAGGAYEQFF.

This chain connects TRBV5-1 to TRBJ1-2; D not certain. The CDR3 loop spans 13 amino acids. Germline CDR1 reads SGHRS; CDR2 reads YFSETQ. Trimming took 0 bases from V and 2 from J, leaving 5 bases between them. The CDR3 DNA reads as TGCGCCAGCAGCTTGGACAACAACTATGGCTACACCTTC. Its protein product is CASSLDNNYGYTF.

The rearrangement links TRBV11-2 to TRBJ1-6; TRBD1 might be the D (5 bases). The CDR3 is 15 amino acids. Germline V lookup: CDR1 SGHAT, CDR2 FQNNGV. Trimming shortened V by 3 bases and J by 5 bases, and 11 bases separated the two germline ends. The CDR3 DNA reads TGTGCCAGCAGCTTTACAGGTCAAGATAATTCACCCCTCCACTTT. This codes for CASSFTGQDNSPLHF.

A single count supports this clone. The genes are TRBV27 and TRBJ2-7; D gene unclear. CDR3 size: 13 residues. CDR1 and CDR2 from the germline V gene are MNHEY and SMNVEV (reference sequence). Trimming removed 1 base at V and 3 bases at J, with 7 bases between. This CDR3 is CASSLLSGYEQYF. The DNA for the CDR3 is TGTGCCAGCAGTTTATTATCCGGCTACGAGCAGTACTTC.

This chain joins TRBV5-1 and TRBJ2-5, with a weak D call TRBD2 (6 bases). Between the trimmed V and J ends, which lost 2 bases and 2 bases, there was a span of 10 bases. The CDR3 contains 14 residues. Germline CDR1 is SGHRS and CDR2 is YFSETQ. The CDR3 sequence: CASSFGTQQETQYF. CDR3 coding DNA: TGCGCCAGCAGCTTCGGGACTCAGCAAGAGACCCAGTACTTC. Full variable domain (rest looked up from reference TRBV5-1 and TRBJ2-5): KAGVTQTPRYLIKTRGQQVTLSCSPISGHRSVSWYQQTPGQGLQFLFEYFSETQRNKGNFPGRFSGRQFSNSRSEMNVSTLELGDSALYLCASSFGTQQETQYFGPGTRLLVL.

The chain uses TRBV15 and TRBJ2-1; D is perhaps TRBD2 (5 bases). The V gene's germline CDR1 is LNHNV and CDR2 YYDKDF (reference sequence). This CDR3 region has 12 residues. V was clipped by 2 bases and J by 7 bases, with 6 bases between them. The chain's CDR3 is CATSRLANEQFF. CDR3 nucleotide sequence: TGTGCCACCAGCAGACTAGCTAATGAGCAGTTCTTC.

The rearrangement uses TRBV5-4 and TRBJ2-1, with 8 positions matching TRBD1. Trimming cost V 5 bases and J 0 bases; bases outside gene matches: 10. The CDR3 contains 17 residues. Per germline, CDR1 SGHNT and CDR2 YYREEE (reference sequence). CDR3: CASRLDRGGSSYNEQFF. The CDR3 DNA sequence: TGTGCCAGCAGACTAGACAGGGGTGGGAGCTCCTACAATGAGCAGTTCTTC.

This clone was detected only a few times. The rearrangement joins TRBV2 to TRBJ2-7; D gene unclear. Germline-derived CDR1 and CDR2 are SNHLY and FYNNEI. The CDR3 length is 14 residues. V was clipped by 1 base and J by 2 bases, with 9 bases between them. In nucleotides, the CDR3 is TGTGCCAGCAGTGAAGGGCAGATCGCCTACGAGCAGTACTTC. Residues: CASSEGQIAYEQYF.

This chain uses TRBV19 with TRBJ2-7; 8 bases align to TRBD2. The germline gives CDR1 LNHDA, CDR2 SQIVND (reference sequence). The V segment lost 9 bases and the J segment 7 bases; nucleotides outside the gene matches: 8. The CDR3 has 12 residues. The CDR3 DNA follows: TGTGCCAGCGGGACTAGAGGGGGGGAGCAGTACTTC. This codes for CASGTRGGEQYF.

CDR3 bases: TGTGCCAGCAGCTTGGGGACTAGCGGGGGATACAATGAGCAGTTCTTC. Its translation: CASSLGTSGGYNEQFF. The chain joins TRBV13 to TRBJ2-1; 14 bases agree with TRBD2. Germline V CDR1 and CDR2: PRHDT, FYEKMQ (reference sequence). Trimming at V came to 3 bases and at J to 4 bases, leaving 2 bases not matched to a gene. The CDR3 covers 16 residues.

The chain carries TRBV6-5 and TRBJ2-3; 7 bases match TRBD1. Unmatched junction bases numbered 5, after V lost 5 bases and J lost 3 bases. The length of the CDR3 is 14 residues. Germline CDR1 and CDR2: MNHEY and SVGAGI. CDR3 protein: CASSLGQATDTQYF. The CDR3 DNA reads as TGTGCCAGCAGTCTTGGACAGGCGACAGATACGCAGTATTTT.

The chain recombines TRBV15 with TRBJ2-3, with a weak D call TRBD1 (5 bases). The CDR3 loop spans 16 amino acids. Trimming took off 0 bases at V and 1 base at J, with 11 bases between the two ends. The germline V gene has CDR1 LNHNV and CDR2 YYDKDF (reference sequence). Here the CDR3 reads CATSRDKDSGTDTQYF. The CDR3 bases are TGTGCCACCAGCAGAGATAAAGACAGTGGCACAGATACGCAGTATTTT.